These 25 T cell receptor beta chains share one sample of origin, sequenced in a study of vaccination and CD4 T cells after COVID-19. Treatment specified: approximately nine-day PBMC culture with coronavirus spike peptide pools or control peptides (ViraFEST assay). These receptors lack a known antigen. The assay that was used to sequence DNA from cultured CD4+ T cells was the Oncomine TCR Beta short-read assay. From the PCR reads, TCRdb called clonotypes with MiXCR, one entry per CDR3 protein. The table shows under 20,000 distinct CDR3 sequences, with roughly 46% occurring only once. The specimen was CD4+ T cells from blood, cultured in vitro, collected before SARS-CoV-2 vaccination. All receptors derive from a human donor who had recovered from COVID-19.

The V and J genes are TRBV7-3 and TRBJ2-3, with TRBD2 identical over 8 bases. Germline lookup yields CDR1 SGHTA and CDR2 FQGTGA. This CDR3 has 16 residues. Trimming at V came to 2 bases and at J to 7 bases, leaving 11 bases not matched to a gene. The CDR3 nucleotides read TGTGCCAGCAGCTTAGGGGCGGGGGGACGCCCCAATACGCAGTATTTT. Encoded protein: CASSLGAGGRPNTQYF.

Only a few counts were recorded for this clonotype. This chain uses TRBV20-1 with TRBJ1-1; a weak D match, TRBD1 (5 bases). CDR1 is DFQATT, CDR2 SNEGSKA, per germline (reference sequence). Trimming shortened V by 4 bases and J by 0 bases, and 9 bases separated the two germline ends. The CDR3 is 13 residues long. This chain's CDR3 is CSAKGAMNTEAFF. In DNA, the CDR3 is TGCAGTGCTAAAGGGGCTATGAACACTGAAGCTTTCTTT.

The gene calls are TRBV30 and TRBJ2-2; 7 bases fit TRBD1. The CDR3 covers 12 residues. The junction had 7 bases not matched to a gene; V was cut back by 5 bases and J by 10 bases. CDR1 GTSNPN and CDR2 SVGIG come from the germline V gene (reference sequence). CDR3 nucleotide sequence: TGTGCCTGGGACAGGGAACAGTCGGAGCTGTTTTTT. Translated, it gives CAWDREQSELFF.

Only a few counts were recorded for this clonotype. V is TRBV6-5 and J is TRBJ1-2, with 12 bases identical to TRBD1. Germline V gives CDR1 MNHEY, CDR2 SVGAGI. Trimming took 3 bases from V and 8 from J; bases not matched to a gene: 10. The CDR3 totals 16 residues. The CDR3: CASSYRGQGARIGYTF. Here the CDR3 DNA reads TGTGCCAGCAGTTATCGGGGACAGGGGGCGCGGATCGGCTACACCTTC.

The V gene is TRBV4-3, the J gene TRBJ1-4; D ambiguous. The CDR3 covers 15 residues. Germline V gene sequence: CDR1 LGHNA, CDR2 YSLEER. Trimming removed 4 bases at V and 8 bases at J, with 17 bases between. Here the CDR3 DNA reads TGCGCCAGCAGCCGGACCCCCGGGGATAGGGAAAAACTGTTTTTT. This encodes CASSRTPGDREKLFF.

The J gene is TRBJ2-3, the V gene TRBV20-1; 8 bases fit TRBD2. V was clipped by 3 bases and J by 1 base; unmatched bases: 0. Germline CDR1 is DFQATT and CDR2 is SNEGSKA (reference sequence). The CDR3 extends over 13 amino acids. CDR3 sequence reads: CSARTSGTDTQYF. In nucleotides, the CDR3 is TGCAGTGCTAGGACTAGCGGCACAGATACGCAGTATTTT.

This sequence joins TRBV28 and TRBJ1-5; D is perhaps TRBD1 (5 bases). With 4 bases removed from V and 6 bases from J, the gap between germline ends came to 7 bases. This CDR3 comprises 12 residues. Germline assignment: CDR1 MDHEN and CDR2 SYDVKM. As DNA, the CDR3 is TGTGCCAGCAGTTCGGGGGGTCAGCCCCAGCATTTT. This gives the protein CASSSGGQPQHF.

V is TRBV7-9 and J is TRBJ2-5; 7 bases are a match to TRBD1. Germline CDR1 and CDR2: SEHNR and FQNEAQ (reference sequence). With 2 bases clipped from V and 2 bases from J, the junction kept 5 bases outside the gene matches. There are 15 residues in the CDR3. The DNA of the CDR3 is TGTGCCAGCAGCTTATCAGGGGGTCGACAAGAGACCCAGTACTTC. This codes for CASSLSGGRQETQYF. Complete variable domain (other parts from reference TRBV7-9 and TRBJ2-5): DTGVSQNPRHKITKRGQNVTFRCDPISEHNRLYWYRQTLGQGPEFLTYFQNEAQLEKSRLLSDRFSAERPKGSFSTLEIQRTEQGDSAMYLCASSLSGGRQETQYFGPGTRLLVL.

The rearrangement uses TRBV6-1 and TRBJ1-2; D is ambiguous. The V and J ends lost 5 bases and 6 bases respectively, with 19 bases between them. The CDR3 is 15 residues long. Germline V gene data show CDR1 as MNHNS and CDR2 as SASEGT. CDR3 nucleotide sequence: TGTGCCAGCAGTCCCCCCCGCGGGGAAGTCCATGGCTACACCTTC. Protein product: CASSPPRGEVHGYTF.

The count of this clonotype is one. CDR3 in amino acids: CASSLGRGGRTDTQYF. The CDR3 DNA reads as TGTGCCAGCAGCTTAGGGCGGGGGGGCCGGACAGATACGCAGTATTTT. The chain employs TRBV7-6 and TRBJ2-3; 9 positions agree with TRBD2. Germline values: CDR1 SGHVS, CDR2 FNYEAQ. The junction had 5 bases not matched to a gene; V was cut back by 1 base and J by 3 bases. This CDR3 has 16 amino acids. Full variable domain (missing parts from reference TRBV7-6 and TRBJ2-3): GAGVSQSPRYKVTKRGQDVALRCDPISGHVSLYWYRQALGQGPEFLTYFNYEAQQDKSGLPNDRFSAERPEGSISTLTIQRTEQRDSAMYRCASSLGRGGRTDTQYFGPGTRLTVL.

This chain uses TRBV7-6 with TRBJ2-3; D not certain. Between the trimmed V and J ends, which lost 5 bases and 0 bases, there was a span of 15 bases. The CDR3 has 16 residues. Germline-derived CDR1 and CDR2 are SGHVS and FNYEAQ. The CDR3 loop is CASSPRLISSTDTQYF. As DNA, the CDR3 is TGTGCCAGCAGCCCCCGATTAATTTCTAGCACAGATACGCAGTATTTT.

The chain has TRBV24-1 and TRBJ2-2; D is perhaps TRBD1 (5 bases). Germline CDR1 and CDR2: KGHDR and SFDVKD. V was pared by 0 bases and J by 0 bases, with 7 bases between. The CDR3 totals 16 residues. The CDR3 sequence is CATSDLDSTNTGELFF. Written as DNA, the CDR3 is TGTGCCACCAGTGATTTGGACAGCACGAACACCGGGGAGCTGTTTTTT.

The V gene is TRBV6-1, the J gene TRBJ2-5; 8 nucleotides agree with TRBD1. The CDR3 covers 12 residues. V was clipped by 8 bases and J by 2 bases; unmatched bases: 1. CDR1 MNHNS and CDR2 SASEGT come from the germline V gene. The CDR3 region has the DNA TGTGCCAGCGACAGGGGACAAGAGACCCAGTACTTC. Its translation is CASDRGQETQYF.

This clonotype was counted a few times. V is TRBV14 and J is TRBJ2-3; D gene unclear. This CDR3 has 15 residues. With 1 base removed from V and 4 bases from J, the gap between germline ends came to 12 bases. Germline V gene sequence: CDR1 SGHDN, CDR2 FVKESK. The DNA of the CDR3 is TGTGCCAGCAGCCAAGGAGGAATCGTCCCAGATACGCAGTATTTT. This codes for CASSQGGIVPDTQYF.

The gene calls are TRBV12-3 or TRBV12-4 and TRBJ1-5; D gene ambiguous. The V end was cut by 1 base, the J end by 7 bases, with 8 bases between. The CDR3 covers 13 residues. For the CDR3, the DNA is TGTGCCAGCAGTTTAGGCAGAGGCCAGCCCCAGCATTTT. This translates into CASSLGRGQPQHF.

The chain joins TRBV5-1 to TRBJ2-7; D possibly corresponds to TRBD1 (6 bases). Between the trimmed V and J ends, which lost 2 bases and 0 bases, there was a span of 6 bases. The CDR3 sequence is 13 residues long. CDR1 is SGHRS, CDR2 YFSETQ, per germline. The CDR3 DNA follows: TGCGCCAGCAGCTTACAGGGCTCCTACGAGCAGTACTTC. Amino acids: CASSLQGSYEQYF.

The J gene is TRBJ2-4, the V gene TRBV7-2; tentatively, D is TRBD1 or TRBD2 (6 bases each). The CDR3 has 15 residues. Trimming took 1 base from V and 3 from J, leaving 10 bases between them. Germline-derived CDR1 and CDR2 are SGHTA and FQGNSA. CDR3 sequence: CASSLGGADKNIQYF. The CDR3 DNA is TGTGCCAGCAGCTTAGGGGGGGCAGACAAAAACATTCAGTACTTC.

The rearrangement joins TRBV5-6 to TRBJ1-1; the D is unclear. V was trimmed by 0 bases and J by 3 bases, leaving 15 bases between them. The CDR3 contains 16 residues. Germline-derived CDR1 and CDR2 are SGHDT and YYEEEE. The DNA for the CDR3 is TGTGCCAGCAGCTTGGATCCCTCGGGATGGTACACTGAAGCTTTCTTT. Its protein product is CASSLDPSGWYTEAFF.

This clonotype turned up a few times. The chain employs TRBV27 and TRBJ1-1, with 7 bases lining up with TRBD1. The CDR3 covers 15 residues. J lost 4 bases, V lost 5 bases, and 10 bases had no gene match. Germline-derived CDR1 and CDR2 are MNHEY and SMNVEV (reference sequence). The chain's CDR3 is CASSLLGTVGTEAFF. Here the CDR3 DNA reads TGTGCCAGCAGTCTCCTCGGGACAGTGGGCACTGAAGCTTTCTTT.

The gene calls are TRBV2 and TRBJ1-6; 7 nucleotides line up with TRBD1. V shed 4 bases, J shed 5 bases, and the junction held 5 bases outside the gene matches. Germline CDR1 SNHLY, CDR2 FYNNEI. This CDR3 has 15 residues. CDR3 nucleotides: TGTGCCAGCAGTGCGGGACAGCTTAATAATTCACCCCTCCACTTT. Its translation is CASSAGQLNNSPLHF.

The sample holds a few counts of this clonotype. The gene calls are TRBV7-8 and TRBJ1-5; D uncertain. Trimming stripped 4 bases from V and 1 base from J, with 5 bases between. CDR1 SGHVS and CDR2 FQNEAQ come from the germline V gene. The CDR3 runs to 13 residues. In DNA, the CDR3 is TGTGCCAGCAGCTCCATCAGCAATCAGCCCCAGCATTTT. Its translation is CASSSISNQPQHF.

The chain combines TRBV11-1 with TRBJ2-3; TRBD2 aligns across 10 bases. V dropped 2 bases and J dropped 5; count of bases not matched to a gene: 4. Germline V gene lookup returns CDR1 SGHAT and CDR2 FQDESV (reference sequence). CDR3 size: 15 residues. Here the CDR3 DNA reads TGTGCCAGCAGCTTACTCGGACTAGCGGTAGATACGCAGTATTTT. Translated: CASSLLGLAVDTQYF.

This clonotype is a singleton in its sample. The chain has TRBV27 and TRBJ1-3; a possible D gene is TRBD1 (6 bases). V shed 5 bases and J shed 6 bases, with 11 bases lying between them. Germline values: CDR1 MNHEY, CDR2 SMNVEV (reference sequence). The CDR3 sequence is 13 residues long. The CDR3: CASSGGLKNTIYF. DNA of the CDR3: TGTGCCAGCAGTGGGGGCCTTAAAAACACCATATATTTT.

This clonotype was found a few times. CDR3 loop: CSATGQGIDTEAFF. In DNA, the CDR3 is TGCAGTGCGACTGGACAGGGGATAGACACTGAAGCTTTCTTT. J is TRBJ1-1 and V is TRBV20-1, with 9 bases identical to TRBD1. The CDR3 is 14 amino acids. The junction had 8 bases not matched to a gene; V was cut back by 6 bases and J by 3 bases. CDR1 and CDR2 (germline): DFQATT, SNEGSKA (reference sequence).

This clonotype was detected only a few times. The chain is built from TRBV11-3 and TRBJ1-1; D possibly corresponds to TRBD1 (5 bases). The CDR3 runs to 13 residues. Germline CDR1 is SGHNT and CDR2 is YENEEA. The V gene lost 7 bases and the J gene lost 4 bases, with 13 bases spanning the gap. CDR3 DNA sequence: TGTGCCAGCACCTATTCGCAGGGCACTGAAGCTTTCTTT. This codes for CASTYSQGTEAFF.